A selection of T cell receptor beta chains follows, all from one sample in a study of vaccination and CD4 T cells after COVID-19. TCRdb reprocessed the PCR reads with MiXCR, giving one entry per CDR3 protein. The table records about 17,000 distinct CDR3 sequences, less than 60% of them present only once. Their specific antigens are unknown. The sample was CD4+ T cells from blood, cultured in vitro, taken about 7 months after SARS-CoV-2 vaccination. The origin of the receptors is a human donor who had recovered from COVID-19. The CDR3 runs from the conserved cysteine through the conserved F or W. D genes are given only for firm matches. The size of a clone is reported for some rows only, either as once, few or many, or as a class for expanded clones.

J	size	V	D	DNA	CDR3
TRBJ2-1	NA	TRBV6-1	NA	TGTGCCAGCAGCAAGCTCGGAGGAGGGGGCTCCTACAATGAGCAGTTCTTC	CASSKLGGGGSYNEQFF
TRBJ2-6	medium-sized	TRBV19	TRBD2	TGTGCCAGTAGTTACGGCGGGAGGGCTGGGGCCAACGTCCTGACTTTC	CASSYGGRAGANVLTF
TRBJ2-5	NA	TRBV20-1	NA	TGCAGTGCTAGAGATTTCCGGACGGGGGGCAGGGGCGAGACCCAGTACTTC	CSARDFRTGGRGETQYF
TRBJ2-1	NA	TRBV20-1	NA	TGCAGTGCTAGAGATCAGGGGAGAACGGGCCGGGCCAATGAGCAGTTCTTC	CSARDQGRTGRANEQFF
TRBJ2-7	once	TRBV10-3	NA	TGTGCCATCAGCCAGGGGCTTCCCTACGAGCAGTACTTC	CAISQGLPYEQYF
TRBJ2-7	NA	TRBV6-1	NA	TGTGCCAGCCAGCCCGGGTGGATCTCCTACGAGCAGTACTTC	CASQPGWISYEQYF
TRBJ2-3	NA	TRBV27	NA	TGTGCCAGCAGTCCCCGCCTGGGGAAGCGGGTCACAGATACGCAGTATTTT	CASSPRLGKRVTDTQYF
TRBJ2-3	few	TRBV20-1	TRBD2	TGCAGTGCCAGCGGGACCGTAGAAGATACGCAGTATTTT	CSASGTVEDTQYF
TRBJ1-2	NA	TRBV6-1	NA	TGTGCCAGCAGTGAAGTTTTGAGGGGAGCGGGCGGCTACACCTTC	CASSEVLRGAGGYTF
TRBJ2-3	NA	TRBV7-8	TRBD2	TGTGCCAGCAGCTTACTCCATAGGACTAGCGGGGATGCTACAGATACGCAGTATTTT	CASSLLHRTSGDATDTQYF